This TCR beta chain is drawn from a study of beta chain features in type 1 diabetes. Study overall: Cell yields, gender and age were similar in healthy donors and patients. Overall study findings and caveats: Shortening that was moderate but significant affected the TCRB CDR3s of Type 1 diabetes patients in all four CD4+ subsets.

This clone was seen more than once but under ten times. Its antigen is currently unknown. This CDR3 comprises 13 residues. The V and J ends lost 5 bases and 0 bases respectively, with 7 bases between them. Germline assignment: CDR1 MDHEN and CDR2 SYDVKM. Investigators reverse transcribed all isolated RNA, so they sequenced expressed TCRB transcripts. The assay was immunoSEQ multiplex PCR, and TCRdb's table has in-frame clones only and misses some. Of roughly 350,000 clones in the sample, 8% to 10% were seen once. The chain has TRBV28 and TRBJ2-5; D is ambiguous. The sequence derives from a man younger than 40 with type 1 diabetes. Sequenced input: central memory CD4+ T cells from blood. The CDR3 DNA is TGTGCCAGCAGTCGACCCCACCAAGAGACCCAGTACTTC. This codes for CASSRPHQETQYF. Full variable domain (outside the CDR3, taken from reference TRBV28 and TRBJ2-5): DVKVTQSSRYLVKRTGEKVFLECVQDMDHENMFWYRQDPGLGLRLIYFSYDVKMKEKGDIPEGYSVSREKKERFSLILESASTNQTSMYLCASSRPHQETQYFGPGTRLLVL.